Sequencing of this T cell receptor (beta chain) was carried out in a study of identical twins. The cDNA had a unique molecular identifier and a template-switch universal primer site. TCRdb processed the 5' RACE reads anew with MiXCR; each CDR3 protein has one entry. The data hold about 690,000 distinct CDR3 sequences, with 5.5% to 6.5% observed a single time. CDR3 length equals 13 residues. V dropped 4 bases and J dropped 7 bases, with 11 bases sitting between them. Germline V CDR1 and CDR2: SGHVS, FNYEAQ. The sample consisted of naive T cells sorted from blood. The sequence derives from a man between 18 and 29 years old in good health. The chain uses TRBV7-6 and TRBJ2-1; TRBD1 might be the D (6 bases). CDR3 nucleotides: TGTGCCAGCAGCTGGACAGAGCCTAATGAGCAGTTCTTC. Residues: CASSWTEPNEQFF.